A selection of T cell receptor beta chains follows, all from one sample in a study of blood T cell repertoires in COVID-19. Assay used: immunoSEQ multiplex PCR; TCRdb lists only in-frame clones, some missing. The data contain 100,000 to 150,000 clones, roughly 85% of them seen just once; the ten biggest clones take up approximately 30%. Sequencing input: peripheral blood. These receptors were collected from a woman of 80 years or more with acute or convalescent COVID-19. Both conserved end residues are part of each CDR3. Fields, in order: clone size, D gene, J gene, V gene, CDR3 protein, CDR3 DNA. The D gene is left open where the match is weak. Clone sizes are given selectively: once, few, many, or a class where the clone is expanded.

- - TRBJ1-2 TRBV7-9 CASSMTANYGYTF TGTGCCAGCAGCATGACAGCGAACTATGGCTACACCTTC
- - TRBJ1-4 TRBV5-1 CASSLGAATNEKLFF TGCGCCAGCAGCTTGGGAGCCGCAACTAATGAAAAACTGTTTTTT
- - TRBJ1-2 TRBV19 CASSIGFLDSINYGYTF TGTGCCAGTAGTATAGGCTTTCTGGACAGCATTAACTATGGCTACACCTTC
- - TRBJ2-5 TRBV7-7 CASSLDYGGETQYF TGTGCTAGCAGCTTAGATTACGGGGGTGAGACCCAGTACTTC
- - TRBJ2-6 TRBV5-1 CASSLMGSAAGANVLTF TGCGCCAGCAGCTTGATGGGGTCAGCGGCTGGGGCCAACGTCCTGACTTTC
- - TRBJ2-2 TRBV5-1 CASRRDSSTGELFF TGCGCCAGCAGACGGGACTCCTCCACCGGGGAGCTGTTTTTT
few - TRBJ1-6 TRBV7-2 CASRQTVSYNSPLHF TGTGCCAGCAGACAAACAGTCTCCTATAATTCACCCCTCCACTTT
- - TRBJ1-1 TRBV7-8 CASSLVTGNTEAFF TGTGCCAGCAGCTTAGTAACGGGAAACACTGAAGCTTTCTTT
- TRBD1 TRBJ1-5 TRBV5-1 CASSLQGMGDQPQHF TGCGCCAGCAGCTTACAGGGGATGGGGGATCAGCCCCAGCATTTT
- TRBD1 TRBJ2-1 TRBV5-1 CASSTPSEGQRQFF TGCGCCAGCAGCACTCCCAGTGAGGGACAGCGACAGTTCTTC
- - TRBJ1-5 TRBV6-6 CASSRQGQQPSSTQHF TGTGCCAGCAGTCGACAAGGACAGCAACCGTCCTCGACCCAGCATTTT
once - TRBJ1-2 TRBV9 CASSAAGRWYGYTF TGTGCCAGCAGCGCCGCTGGGCGATGGTATGGCTACACCTTC
- - TRBJ2-7 TRBV29-1 CSAGTGEESEYF TGCAGCGCCGGAACAGGGGAGGAGAGCGAGTACTTC
- TRBD1 TRBJ1-1 TRBV6-5 CASRGDSNTEAFF TGTGCCAGCAGGGGGGACAGCAACACTGAAGCTTTCTTT
- - TRBJ1-5 TRBV5-1 CASSLGISGVQPQHF TGCGCCAGCAGCTTGGGTATATCAGGGGTTCAGCCCCAGCATTTT
once TRBD2 TRBJ2-1 TRBV14 CASSQDNSGGLTQFF TGTGCCAGCAGCCAAGATAATAGCGGGGGGTTAACGCAGTTCTTC
- TRBD2 TRBJ2-4 TRBV3-1/TRBV3-2 CASSQGSGGPRHIQYF TGTGCCAGCAGCCAAGGTAGCGGGGGTCCCCGGCACATTCAGTACTTC
- - TRBJ2-3 TRBV19 CASSIKRQATDTQYF TGTGCCAGTAGTATCAAGCGGCAGGCCACAGATACGCAGTATTTT
- TRBD2 TRBJ2-5 TRBV2 CASKRDPTQTQYF TGTGCCAGCAAGCGGGACCCCACCCAGACCCAGTACTTC
- - TRBJ2-5 TRBV4-2 CASSQDKGGQETQYF TGTGCCAGCAGCCAAGATAAGGGGGGGCAAGAGACCCAGTACTTC
once TRBD2 TRBJ2-1 TRBV2 CASSLAGGHAEQFF TGTGCCAGCAGCCTAGCGGGGGGCCACGCTGAGCAGTTCTTC
- TRBD1 TRBJ2-2 TRBV4-2 CASSQRDRGSTGELFF TGTGCCAGCAGCCAGAGGGACAGGGGGTCCACCGGGGAGCTGTTTTTT
- TRBD1 TRBJ2-2 TRBV10-1 CASTEGQGAGELFF TGCGCCAGCACCGAAGGACAGGGCGCCGGGGAGCTGTTTTTT
- - TRBJ1-2 TRBV19 CASTMGGNPYGYTF TGTGCCAGTACCATGGGGGGGAATCCTTATGGCTACACCTTC
- - TRBJ1-1 TRBV12-3/TRBV12-4 CASRVRGNTEAFF TGTGCCAGCAGGGTACGGGGGAACACTGAAGCTTTCTTT
- - TRBJ2-3 TRBV7-9 CASSSQTLPQYF TGTGCCAGCAGCTCCCAAACTCTTCCGCAGTATTTT